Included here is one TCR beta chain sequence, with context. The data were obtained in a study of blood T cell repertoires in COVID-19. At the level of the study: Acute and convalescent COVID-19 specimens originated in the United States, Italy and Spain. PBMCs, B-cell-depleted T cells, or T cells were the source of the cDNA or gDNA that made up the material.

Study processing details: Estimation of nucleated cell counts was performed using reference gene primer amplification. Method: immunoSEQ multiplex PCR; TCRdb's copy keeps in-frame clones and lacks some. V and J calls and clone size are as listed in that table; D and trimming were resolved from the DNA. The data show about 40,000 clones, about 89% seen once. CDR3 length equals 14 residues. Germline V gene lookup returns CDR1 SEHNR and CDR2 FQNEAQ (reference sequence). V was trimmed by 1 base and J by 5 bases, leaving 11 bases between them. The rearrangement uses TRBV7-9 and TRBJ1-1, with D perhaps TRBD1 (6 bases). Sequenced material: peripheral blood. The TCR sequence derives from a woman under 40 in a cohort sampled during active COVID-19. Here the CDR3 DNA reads TGTGCCAGCAGCTTAGACACAGGGCGTACTGAAGCTTTCTTT. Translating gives CASSLDTGRTEAFF.